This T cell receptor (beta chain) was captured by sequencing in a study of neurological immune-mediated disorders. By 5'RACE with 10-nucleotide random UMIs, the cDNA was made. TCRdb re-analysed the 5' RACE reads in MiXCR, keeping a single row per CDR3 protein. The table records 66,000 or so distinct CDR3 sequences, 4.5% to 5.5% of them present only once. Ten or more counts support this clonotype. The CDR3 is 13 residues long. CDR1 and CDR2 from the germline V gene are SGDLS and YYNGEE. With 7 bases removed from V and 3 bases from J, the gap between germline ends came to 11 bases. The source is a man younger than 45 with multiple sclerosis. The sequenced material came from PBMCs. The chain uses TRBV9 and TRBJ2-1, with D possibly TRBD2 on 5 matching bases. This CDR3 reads CASEEGLYNEQFF. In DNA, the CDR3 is TGTGCCAGCGAAGAGGGCCTCTACAATGAGCAGTTCTTC.